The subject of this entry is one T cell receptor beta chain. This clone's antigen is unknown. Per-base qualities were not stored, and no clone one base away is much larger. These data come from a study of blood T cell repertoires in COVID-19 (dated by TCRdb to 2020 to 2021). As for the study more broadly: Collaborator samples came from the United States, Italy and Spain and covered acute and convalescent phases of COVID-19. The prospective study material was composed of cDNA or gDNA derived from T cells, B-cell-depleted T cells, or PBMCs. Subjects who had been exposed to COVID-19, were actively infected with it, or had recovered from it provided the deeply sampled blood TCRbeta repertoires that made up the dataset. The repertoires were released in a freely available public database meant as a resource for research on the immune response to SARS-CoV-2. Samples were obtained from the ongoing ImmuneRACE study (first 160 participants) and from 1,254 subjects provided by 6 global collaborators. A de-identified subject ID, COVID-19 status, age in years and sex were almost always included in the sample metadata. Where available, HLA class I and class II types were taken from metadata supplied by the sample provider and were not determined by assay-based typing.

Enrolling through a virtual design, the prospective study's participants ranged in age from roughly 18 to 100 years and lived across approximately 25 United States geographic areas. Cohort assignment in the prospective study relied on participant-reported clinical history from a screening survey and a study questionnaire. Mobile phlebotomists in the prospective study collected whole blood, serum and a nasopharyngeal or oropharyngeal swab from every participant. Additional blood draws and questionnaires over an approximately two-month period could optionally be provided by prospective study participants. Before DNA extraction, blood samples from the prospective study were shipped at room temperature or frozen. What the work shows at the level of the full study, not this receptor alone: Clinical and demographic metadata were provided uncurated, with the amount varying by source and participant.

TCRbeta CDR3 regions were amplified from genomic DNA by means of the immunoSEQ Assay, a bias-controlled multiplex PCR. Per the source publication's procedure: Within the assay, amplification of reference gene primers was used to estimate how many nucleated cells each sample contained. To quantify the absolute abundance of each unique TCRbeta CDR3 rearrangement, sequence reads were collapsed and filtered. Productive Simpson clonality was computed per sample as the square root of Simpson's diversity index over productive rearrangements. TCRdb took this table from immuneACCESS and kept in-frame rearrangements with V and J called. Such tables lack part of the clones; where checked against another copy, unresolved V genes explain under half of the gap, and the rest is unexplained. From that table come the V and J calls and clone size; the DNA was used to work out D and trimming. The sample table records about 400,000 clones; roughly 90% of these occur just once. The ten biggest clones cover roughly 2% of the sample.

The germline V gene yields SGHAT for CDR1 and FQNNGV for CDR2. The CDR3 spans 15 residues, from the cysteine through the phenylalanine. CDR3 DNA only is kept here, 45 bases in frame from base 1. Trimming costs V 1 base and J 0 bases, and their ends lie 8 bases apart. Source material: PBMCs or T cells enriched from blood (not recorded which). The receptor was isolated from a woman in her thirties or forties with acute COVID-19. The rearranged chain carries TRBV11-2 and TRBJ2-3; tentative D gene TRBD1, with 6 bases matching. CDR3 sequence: CASSLVGGSTDTQYF. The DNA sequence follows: TGTGCCAGCAGCTTAGTAGGGGGAAGCACAGATACGCAGTATTTT.